Sequencing of this T cell receptor (beta chain) was carried out in a study of spatial heterogeneity in lung cancer (dated by TCRdb to between 2018 and 2021). The study in broad terms: More beta-chain than alpha-chain transcripts were consistently detected, likely reflecting higher beta-chain transcript abundance. In the raw uncorrected reads, each unique combination of TCR and UMI appeared on average more than ten times. In non-small cell lung cancer, the study quantitatively compared TCR alpha and beta repertoires across several tumor regions, matched nontumor lung, and blood. The study linked features of the TCR repertoire to counts of nonsynonymous mutations, which were determined by whole-exome sequencing of tumor tissue. At surgery, over 200 tumor regions, 61 to 75 matched nontumor lung samples and 45 to 60 PBMC samples were TCR-sequenced for both alpha and beta chains.

Results the study describes overall, beyond this receptor: Ubiquitous expanded tumor TCRs were detected in blood more often at tumor resection than at routine follow-up. Confirming at a functional level the hypothesis that regional TCRs recognize regional mutations was considered to require additional single-cell paired TCR alpha and beta sequencing.

The time point label corresponds to: sample taken at primary tumor resection. Without any cell sorting, TCR sequencing was performed on whole RNA extracted either from tumor and nontumor lung tissue or from cryopreserved PBMC samples. Donors were approximately 72 patients with early-stage, untreated non-small cell lung cancer from the lung TRACERx cohort. A patient was chosen for TCR sequencing only when enough RNA was available from at least two tumor regions. V trim: 1 base; J trim: 1 base; unmatched bases: 6. CDR1 and CDR2 were assigned from the germline V gene (reference sequence) as DFQATT and SNEGSKA. The CDR3 numbers 15 residues from cysteine through phenylalanine. Just the 45-base CDR3 DNA is kept, in frame starting at base 1. Receptors were amplified or captured by 5' RACE. Sequencing was carried out with a NextSeq 500. In the TCR library protocol, a unique molecular identifier was attached to each TCR cDNA molecule so that PCR and sequencing errors could be corrected. The original pipeline was this. TCR identification, UMI-based error correction and CDR3 extraction were performed with Decombinator tools. TCRs above a frequency of 2 per 1,000, corresponding to the top 1% of the tumor frequency distribution, were defined as expanded. Renyi diversity was calculated using the R vegan package after each repertoire was subsampled 100 times to 5,000 TCRs. To build CDR3 similarity networks, amino acid triplet string-kernel similarity was used, and CDR3s were connected when their pairwise similarity was above 0.82. TCRdb took the public reads, trimmed them with fastp at Q25, ran MiXCR for clone calling and kept in-frame beta chains. Duplicate CDR3 protein sequences are folded into a single record with the most common DNA and genes. TCRdb, not the authors, supplied the V and J calls. For this sample there are about 38,000 distinct CDR3 sequences; 7.5% appear just once. The top ten clones comprise roughly 28% of the sample.

The sample holds many counts of this clonotype. The target of this receptor is not known. No quality values exist for individual bases; no much larger clone is one base distant. The material sequenced was PBMCs, taken at surgery. This TCR was sampled from a male donor with early-stage non-small cell lung cancer. The chain employs TRBV20-1 and TRBJ2-7, and 8 junction bases match TRBD2. The bases are TGCAGTGCTAGAGCTCCAAGCGGGGGATCCTACGAGCAGTACTTC. This encodes CSARAPSGGSYEQYF.